These 6 T cell receptor beta chains came from one sample sequenced in a study of T cells in women clearing cervical HPV infection. Repertoires were generated with immunoSEQ multiplex PCR, while TCRdb's copy carries only in-frame clones and drops some. The sample table sets out approximately 41,000 clones. What was sequenced was blood buffy coat. These receptors originate from a woman between 18 and 70 years old with a cervical HPV16 infection that either progressed to CIN3+ or cleared (not recorded which).

Details on this clone: The CDR3 end is not reached by the read, which stops 3 residues before it; the germline J gene fills it in. The chain combines TRBV11-1 with TRBJ2-7; TRBD1 aligns across 9 bases. The V gene end was trimmed by 3 bases and the J gene end by 2 bases; junction bases not matched to a gene: 5. This CDR3 region has 15 residues. Germline V gene data show CDR1 as SGHAT and CDR2 as FQDESV (reference sequence). Here the CDR3 reads CASSFYGTGTYEQYF. The part of the CDR3 DNA that was read is TGTGCCAGCAGCTTTTACGGGACAGGGACCTACGAG.

With respect to this clone: The CDR3 extends 3 residues past the end of the read, so its final part is completed from the germline J gene. The chain is built from TRBV19 and TRBJ2-2; TRBD2 matches 8 bases. The CDR3 is 15 amino acids. Germline values: CDR1 LNHDA, CDR2 SQIVND (reference sequence). With V trimmed by 5 bases and J by 3 bases, 5 bases remained unmatched. The CDR3: CASSSVAGYTGELFF. CDR3 DNA (partial): TGTGCCAGTAGTTCGGTAGCGGGATACACCGGGGAG.

CDR3 region: CASSEGDRVNEKLFF. Partial CDR3 DNA: TGTGCCAGCAGTGAAGGCGACAGGGTTAATGAAAAA. V usage is TRBV6-1 and J usage is TRBJ1-4; 7 bases fit TRBD1. The observed sequence ends 3 residues before the CDR3 terminus, with the missing tail filled in from the germline J gene. Germline CDR1 reads MNHNS; CDR2 reads SASEGT. The V and J ends lost 1 base and 4 bases, in that order; junction bases with no gene match: 3. This CDR3 comprises 15 residues.

For this clone: The read comes to an end 3 residues before the CDR3 does, leaving the germline J gene to fill in the end. The rearrangement uses TRBV19 and TRBJ2-7; tentatively, D is TRBD1 (5 bases). Deletions cut 2 bases from V and 2 bases from J, with 10 bases between. This CDR3 is built from 14 residues. Germline CDR1 and CDR2: LNHDA and SQIVND (reference sequence). CDR3 DNA (partial): TGTGCCAGTAGTATATGGGCAGGGACCTACGAG. Protein: CASSIWAGTYE. The entire CDR3 protein is CASSIWAGTYEQYF.

Remarks on this clone: The read ends 3 residues shy of where the CDR3 ends; the end is completed using the germline J gene. V is TRBV6-2 or TRBV6-3 and J is TRBJ1-2; perhaps TRBD1 as D (6 bases). The CDR3 sequence is 13 residues long. The germline V gene has CDR1 MNHEY and CDR2 SVGEGT. V was pared by 5 bases and J by 7 bases, with 14 bases between. This chain's CDR3 is CASSVGGASGYTF. CDR3 bases read: TGTGCCAGCAGTGTCGGGGGGGCCTCTGGC.

A note on this clone: Sequencing ends 3 residues short of the CDR3 end; the germline J gene provides the rest. The chain combines TRBV10-1 with TRBJ1-1, with D possibly matching TRBD1 (5 bases). V gave up 6 bases and J gave up 6 bases, with 14 bases separating them. The germline V gene encodes CDR1 WNHNN and CDR2 SYGVQD (reference sequence). This CDR3 is built from 13 residues. The CDR3 sequence: CASSATVLAEAFF. Partial CDR3 DNA: TGCGCCAGCAGCGCGACAGTTTTGGCTGAA.